These T cell receptor beta chains were read from a single sample in a study of cytomegalovirus exposure and HLA in healthy donors. Assay: immunoSEQ multiplex PCR; the TCRdb copy retains only in-frame clones and omits some. Of 100,000 or so clones listed, approximately 84% were seen once; the top ten hold 5.5% to 7%. The sequenced sample was PBMCs. These receptors all stem from a man between 18 and 35 years old in good health and CMV-seropositive. The CDR3 runs from the conserved cysteine through the conserved F or W. Each record gives: D gene, V gene, J gene, clone size, CDR3 protein, CDR3 DNA. The D gene is left open where the match is weak. Size is omitted from some rows. Given values are once, few, many or a class for expanded clones.

>TRBD1|TRBV6-1|TRBJ1-2|.
CASSERQGLF
TGTGCCAGCAGCGAGAGACAGGGGCTCTTC
>.|TRBV19|TRBJ2-3|.
CASSMLRSRADTQYF
TGTGCCAGTAGTATGCTGAGAAGCAGGGCTGATACGCAGTATTTT
>TRBD1|TRBV28|TRBJ1-5|.
CASSLDRDNQPQHF
TGTGCCAGCAGTCTCGACAGGGACAATCAGCCCCAGCATTTT
>.|TRBV12-5|TRBJ2-7|few
CASGLASRSYEQYF
TGTGCTAGTGGTTTGGCCTCTAGATCCTACGAGCAGTACTTC
>TRBD2|TRBV5-8|TRBJ2-5|.
CASSSAGTSGGPRETQYF
TGTGCCAGCAGTTCAGCCGGGACTAGCGGGGGGCCACGGGAGACCCAGTACTTC
>.|TRBV5-4|TRBJ1-1|few
CASTYRVGTEAFF
TGTGCCAGCACCTACAGGGTGGGGACTGAAGCTTTCTTT
>TRBD2|TRBV7-9|TRBJ2-1|.
CAIHWGGRAGGSDEQFF
TGTGCCATACATTGGGGAGGGAGAGCGGGAGGTTCCGATGAGCAGTTCTTC
>.|TRBV19|TRBJ1-6|.
CASSIQLTARNSPLHF
TGTGCCAGTAGTATACAGTTGACAGCGCGGAATTCACCCCTCCACTTT
>TRBD2|TRBV4-3|TRBJ2-3|.
CASSQVYRLAGRTDTQYF
TGCGCCAGCAGCCAAGTCTATCGCCTAGCGGGACGCACAGATACGCAGTATTTT
>TRBD1|TRBV28|TRBJ1-2|.
CASSLTGEDYGYTF
TGTGCCAGCAGTCTCACAGGGGAAGACTATGGCTACACCTTC
>.|TRBV6-5|TRBJ2-3|.
CASSYQAGMTDTQYF
TGTGCCAGCAGTTATCAGGCAGGGATGACAGATACGCAGTATTTT
>TRBD2|TRBV28|TRBJ2-5|.
CASSLSGTGGPETQYF
TGTGCCAGCAGTTTATCGGGGACGGGAGGCCCAGAGACCCAGTACTTC
>TRBD1|TRBV11-3|TRBJ1-5|.
CARPGAGGRLRNQPQHF
TGTGCCCGCCCAGGGGCAGGGGGCAGGCTGAGGAATCAGCCCCAGCATTTT
>TRBD1|TRBV11-3|TRBJ1-4|.
CASSLRDRGRLDEKLFF
TGTGCCAGCAGCCTCCGGGACAGGGGGCGACTGGATGAAAAACTGTTTTTT
>.|TRBV6-1|TRBJ2-3|.
CASSGTVRRTDTQYF
TGTGCCAGCAGTGGGACAGTTCGCCGCACAGATACGCAGTATTTT
>TRBD2|TRBV6-1|TRBJ2-1|.
CASSETSGDYNEQFF
TGTGCCAGCAGTGAAACTAGCGGGGACTACAATGAGCAGTTCTTC
>TRBD2|TRBV7-2|TRBJ2-3|.
CASSLFLAGGTDTQYF
TGTGCCAGCAGCCTGTTCCTAGCGGGGGGCACAGATACGCAGTATTTT
>.|TRBV5-6|TRBJ2-7|.
CASTARGRRTYEQYF
TGTGCCAGCACAGCGCGGGGACGGAGGACCTACGAGCAGTACTTC
>.|TRBV27|TRBJ2-2|.
CASSIRGRTGELFF
TGTGCCAGCAGTATCAGGGGTAGGACCGGGGAGCTGTTTTTT
>TRBD2|TRBV7-6|TRBJ2-7|.
CASSPNLADATYEQYF
TGTGCCAGCAGCCCAAACCTAGCGGACGCCACCTACGAGCAGTACTTC
>.|TRBV28|TRBJ2-7|.
CASSFIVTYEQYF
TGTGCCAGCAGTTTTATAGTGACCTACGAGCAGTACTTC
>.|TRBV5-1|TRBJ2-2|.
CASSLAQGATGELFF
TGCGCCAGCAGCTTGGCGCAGGGTGCCACCGGGGAGCTGTTTTTT
>TRBD1|TRBV9|TRBJ2-3|.
CASSVGSGQGVIRGTDTQYF
TGTGCCAGCAGCGTAGGGTCGGGACAGGGGGTTATTCGTGGCACAGATACGCAGTATTTT
>TRBD1|TRBV27|TRBJ2-5|.
CASSPGTGLETQYF
TGTGCCAGCAGCCCCGGGACAGGGCTGGAGACCCAGTACTTC
>.|TRBV7-3|TRBJ2-1|.
CASSFTGTYNEQFF
TGTGCCAGCAGCTTCACGGGAACTTACAATGAGCAGTTCTTC
>.|TRBV11-1|TRBJ2-1|few
CASSFTGGVYNEQFF
TGTGCCAGCAGCTTTACAGGGGGGGTCTACAATGAGCAGTTCTTC
>TRBD2|TRBV28|TRBJ2-7|.
CASSLELAGAYEQYF
TGTGCCAGCAGTTTAGAGCTAGCGGGAGCGTACGAGCAGTACTTC
>.|TRBV25-1|TRBJ2-7|.
CASSEWGRGSYEQYF
TGTGCCAGCAGTGAATGGGGCAGGGGTTCCTACGAGCAGTACTTC
>TRBD2|TRBV29-1|TRBJ2-5|.
CSGQLAGVRETQYF
TGCAGCGGACAACTAGCGGGAGTCAGAGAGACCCAGTACTTC
>TRBD1|TRBV19|TRBJ1-2|.
CASTTGQGYGYTF
TGTGCCAGTACCACCGGACAGGGCTATGGCTACACCTTC
>.|TRBV28|TRBJ1-4|.
CASSLGREVEKLFF
TGTGCCAGCAGTTTGGGCAGGGAGGTAGAAAAACTGTTTTTT
>TRBD1|TRBV18|TRBJ2-3|.
CASSRTSGTGGDTQYF
TGTGCCAGCTCACGGACCTCCGGGACAGGGGGGGATACGCAGTATTTT
>.|TRBV4-1|TRBJ2-1|.
CASSPEVVGPSYNEQFF
TGCGCCAGCAGCCCAGAGGTGGTTGGGCCCTCGTACAATGAGCAGTTCTTC
>.|TRBV5-6|TRBJ2-5|.
CASSLNREETQYF
TGTGCCAGCAGCTTGAACAGGGAAGAGACCCAGTACTTC
>TRBD1|TRBV27|TRBJ2-1|.
CASRGGTGSYNEQFF
TGTGCCAGCAGGGGCGGGACAGGGTCCTACAATGAGCAGTTCTTC
>.|TRBV18|TRBJ2-7|once
CASSPLLFSYEQYF
TGTGCCAGCTCACCCTTACTGTTCTCCTACGAGCAGTACTTC
>.|TRBV10-3|TRBJ2-3|.
CAISESQRVMGTDTQYF
TGTGCCATCAGTGAGTCCCAGCGGGTAATGGGCACAGATACGCAGTATTTT
>.|TRBV6-6|TRBJ2-7|.
CASSLQGYEQYF
TGTGCCAGCAGTCTCCAGGGCTACGAGCAGTACTTC
>TRBD2|TRBV6-5|TRBJ2-7|once
CASSYRREAYEQYF
TGTGCCAGCAGTTACAGGCGGGAGGCCTACGAGCAGTACTTC
>TRBD2|TRBV4-2|TRBJ2-5|.
CASSQDPAGGLEVETQYF
TGTGCCAGCAGCCAAGATCCGGCGGGGGGGCTGGAGGTCGAGACCCAGTACTTC
>TRBD2|TRBV28|TRBJ2-7|.
CASCGLAGNTEQYF
TGTGCCAGCTGCGGACTAGCGGGCAACACCGAGCAGTACTTC
>TRBD1|TRBV6-5|TRBJ2-1|.
CASRGQGAWNEQFF
TGTGCCAGCAGGGGACAGGGGGCGTGGAATGAGCAGTTCTTC
>TRBD2|TRBV9|TRBJ2-5|.
CASSVAMASGANQETQYF
TGTGCCAGCAGCGTAGCTATGGCTAGCGGGGCCAACCAAGAGACCCAGTACTTC
>.|TRBV19|TRBJ2-3|.
CASSAGPTDTQYF
TGTGCCAGTAGTGCAGGGCCCACAGATACGCAGTATTTT
>TRBD1|TRBV28|TRBJ2-7|.
CASSYPDRVGLYEQYF
TGTGCCAGCAGTTACCCAGACAGGGTGGGTTTGTACGAGCAGTACTTC
>.|TRBV7-3|TRBJ2-1|.
CASSLSGVRGNEQFF
TGTGCCAGCAGCTTATCGGGGGTTCGGGGCAATGAGCAGTTCTTC
>TRBD2|TRBV4-2|TRBJ2-7|.
CASSQLAGGTYEQYF
TGTGCCAGCAGCCAGCTAGCGGGAGGGACCTACGAGCAGTACTTC
>.|TRBV6-5|TRBJ2-2|.
CASTGLNTGELFF
TGTGCCAGCACAGGACTGAACACCGGGGAGCTGTTTTTT
>.|TRBV7-2|TRBJ2-4|.
CASSLVAGRDQGIQYF
TGTGCCAGCAGCTTAGTGGCGGGGCGGGACCAGGGCATTCAGTACTTC
>.|TRBV6-6|TRBJ2-7|.
CASSSPDGGVPAKQYF
TGTGCCAGCAGCTCCCCCGATGGCGGGGTCCCCGCCAAGCAGTACTTC
>.|TRBV6-1|TRBJ2-7|.
CASSWAGSDYEQYF
TGTGCCAGCAGTTGGGCAGGATCCGATTACGAGCAGTACTTC
>TRBD1|TRBV28|TRBJ1-5|.
CASSAQGLGQPQHF
TGTGCCAGCAGTGCACAGGGGTTAGGGCAGCCCCAGCATTTT
>TRBD1|TRBV5-1|TRBJ2-1|.
CASSFSRQGAYEQFF
TGCGCCAGCAGCTTTTCGAGACAGGGGGCCTATGAGCAGTTCTTC
>.|TRBV6-1|TRBJ2-1|few
CASSEVAGYNEQFF
TGTGCCAGCAGTGAAGTTGCAGGCTACAATGAGCAGTTCTTC
>TRBD2|TRBV7-3|TRBJ2-7|once
CASSLRGGDYYYEQYF
TGTGCCAGCAGCTTAAGGGGGGGGGACTACTACTACGAGCAGTACTTC
>.|TRBV6-1|TRBJ1-1|.
CASRTDSYTEAFF
TGTGCCAGCAGGACGGACAGCTATACTGAAGCTTTCTTT
>TRBD2|TRBV18|TRBJ2-3|.
CASSPGSGKTDTQYF
TGTGCCAGCTCACCTGGCAGCGGGAAGACAGATACGCAGTATTTT
>TRBD2|TRBV9|TRBJ2-1|once
CASSDGLAQVVSNEQFF
TGTGCCAGCAGCGACGGACTAGCTCAGGTGGTGTCGAATGAGCAGTTCTTC
>.|TRBV7-3|TRBJ2-1|.
CASSLTRSDEQFF
TGTGCCAGCAGCTTAACCAGAAGCGATGAGCAGTTCTTC
>.|TRBV7-9|TRBJ2-3|.
CASSSTRGSTDTQYF
TGTGCCAGCAGCTCCACCAGGGGCAGCACAGATACGCAGTATTTT